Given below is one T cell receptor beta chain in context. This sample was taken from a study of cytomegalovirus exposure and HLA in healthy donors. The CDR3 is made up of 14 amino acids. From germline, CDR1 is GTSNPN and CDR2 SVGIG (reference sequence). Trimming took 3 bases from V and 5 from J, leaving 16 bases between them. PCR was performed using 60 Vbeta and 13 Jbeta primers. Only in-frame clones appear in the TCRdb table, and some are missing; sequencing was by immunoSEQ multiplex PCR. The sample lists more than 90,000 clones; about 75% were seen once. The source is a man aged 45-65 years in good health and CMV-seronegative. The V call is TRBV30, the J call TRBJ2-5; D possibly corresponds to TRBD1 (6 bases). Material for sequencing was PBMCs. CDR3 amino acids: CAWSRGPPRETQYF. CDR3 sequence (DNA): TGTGCCTGGAGCAGGGGTCCTCCCCGGGAGACCCAGTACTTC.